A selection of T cell receptor beta chains follows, all from one sample in a study of T cell changes during pregnancy in multiple sclerosis. Profiling relied on immunoSEQ multiplex PCR, and the TCRdb table lists in-frame clones only, not all of them. The data hold about 100,000 clones, with about 92% observed a single time. The sequences come from peripheral blood, collected after pregnancy. These receptor sequences come from a female donor with multiple sclerosis, enrolled in a pregnancy study. Each CDR3 is given with its conserved first and last residue. D genes are given only for firm matches. For some rows the clone size is stated as once, few or many, or as a class when expanded; others skip it.

CDR3 protein: CASSNDGQTYEQYF
CDR3 DNA: TGTGCCAGCAGTAATGACGGACAAACATACGAGCAGTACTTC
J gene: TRBJ2-7
D gene: .
clone size: once
V gene: TRBV6-5

CDR3 protein: CASSIRPGNGNEKLFF
CDR3 DNA: TGTGCCAGTAGTATCCGACCGGGGAATGGTAATGAAAAACTGTTTTTT
J gene: TRBJ1-4
D gene: .
clone size: .
V gene: TRBV19

CDR3 protein: CASSPPDRGPSNQPQHF
CDR3 DNA: TGTGCCAGCTCACCACCGGACAGGGGGCCGAGCAATCAGCCCCAGCATTTT
J gene: TRBJ1-5
D gene: TRBD1
clone size: .
V gene: TRBV18

CDR3 protein: CASSLGESHEKLFF
CDR3 DNA: TGCGCCAGCAGCTTGGGAGAGAGTCATGAAAAACTGTTTTTT
J gene: TRBJ1-4
D gene: .
clone size: .
V gene: TRBV5-1

CDR3 protein: CASSQDKRQELNTGELFF
CDR3 DNA: TGCGCCAGCAGCCAAGATAAGCGACAGGAGCTGAACACCGGGGAGCTGTTTTTT
J gene: TRBJ2-2
D gene: .
clone size: .
V gene: TRBV4-1

CDR3 protein: CASSARGQGESEAFF
CDR3 DNA: TGTGCCAGCAGCGCAAGGGGACAGGGAGAGTCTGAAGCTTTCTTT
J gene: TRBJ1-1
D gene: TRBD1
clone size: once
V gene: TRBV7-9

CDR3 protein: CASSLDDRQETQYF
CDR3 DNA: TGTGCCAGCAGCTTGGATGACAGACAAGAGACCCAGTACTTC
J gene: TRBJ2-5
D gene: .
clone size: .
V gene: TRBV5-4

CDR3 protein: CAWRVGTSGYTQYF
CDR3 DNA: TGTGCCTGGAGGGTCGGGACTAGCGGATATACGCAGTATTTT
J gene: TRBJ2-3
D gene: TRBD2
clone size: .
V gene: TRBV30

CDR3 protein: CASTLGQGNNSPLHF
CDR3 DNA: TGTGCCAGCACCCTGGGACAGGGAAATAATTCACCCCTCCACTTT
J gene: TRBJ1-6
D gene: TRBD1
clone size: few
V gene: TRBV5-1

CDR3 protein: CASSLVLAGVNEQYF
CDR3 DNA: TGTGCCAGCAGCTTGGTCCTAGCGGGGGTGAACGAGCAGTACTTC
J gene: TRBJ2-7
D gene: TRBD2
clone size: .
V gene: TRBV5-6

CDR3 protein: CASSGQGGTEAFF
CDR3 DNA: TGTGCCAGCAGTGGACAGGGGGGGACTGAAGCTTTCTTT
J gene: TRBJ1-1
D gene: TRBD1
clone size: .
V gene: TRBV2

CDR3 protein: CASSRGTANTGELFF
CDR3 DNA: TGTGCCAGCAGTCGGGGGACGGCGAACACCGGGGAGCTGTTTTTT
J gene: TRBJ2-2
D gene: .
clone size: .
V gene: TRBV6-5

CDR3 protein: CASSPPRRRGGNYGYTF
CDR3 DNA: TGTGCCAGCAGTCCCCCTAGGCGGAGGGGGGGGAACTATGGCTACACCTTC
J gene: TRBJ1-2
D gene: .
clone size: .
V gene: TRBV7-6

CDR3 protein: CASRARTASTDTQYF
CDR3 DNA: TGTGCCAGCAGAGCTCGGACAGCGAGCACAGATACGCAGTATTTT
J gene: TRBJ2-3
D gene: .
clone size: once
V gene: TRBV6-1

CDR3 protein: CASSLNWRVYEQYF
CDR3 DNA: TGTGCCAGCAGTTTGAATTGGCGGGTTTACGAGCAGTACTTC
J gene: TRBJ2-7
D gene: .
clone size: .
V gene: TRBV27

CDR3 protein: CASSPTGSEQYF
CDR3 DNA: TGCGCCAGCAGCCCCACAGGATCCGAGCAGTACTTC
J gene: TRBJ2-7
D gene: .
clone size: .
V gene: TRBV5-1

CDR3 protein: CASSLSLSGEGTQYF
CDR3 DNA: TGTGCCAGCAGCTTGAGCCTATCAGGGGAGGGGACCCAGTACTTC
J gene: TRBJ2-5
D gene: .
clone size: .
V gene: TRBV5-6

CDR3 protein: CASSQSGAYNEQFF
CDR3 DNA: TGCGCCAGCAGCCAAAGCGGGGCCTACAATGAGCAGTTCTTC
J gene: TRBJ2-1
D gene: TRBD2
clone size: .
V gene: TRBV5-1

CDR3 protein: CASSRGGGATNTQYF
CDR3 DNA: TGTGCCAGCAGCCGGGGCGGGGGGGCCACGAATACGCAGTATTTT
J gene: TRBJ2-3
D gene: TRBD2
clone size: .
V gene: TRBV7-8

CDR3 protein: CASGRRTSGTDEQFF
CDR3 DNA: TGTGCCAGCGGCAGACGGACTAGCGGGACGGATGAGCAGTTCTTC
J gene: TRBJ2-1
D gene: TRBD2
clone size: .
V gene: TRBV2

CDR3 protein: CASSFTLAAPGDTGELFF
CDR3 DNA: TGTGCCAGCAGCTTTACACTAGCGGCCCCCGGGGACACCGGGGAGCTGTTTTTT
J gene: TRBJ2-2
D gene: TRBD2
clone size: .
V gene: TRBV11-3

CDR3 protein: CSVDRTSGMRGEQFF
CDR3 DNA: TGCAGCGTTGATCGGACTAGCGGGATGCGGGGTGAGCAGTTCTTC
J gene: TRBJ2-1
D gene: TRBD2
clone size: .
V gene: TRBV29-1

CDR3 protein: CASSLGTGSYEQYF
CDR3 DNA: TGTGCCAGCAGCTTAGGGACAGGATCCTACGAGCAGTACTTC
J gene: TRBJ2-7
D gene: TRBD1
clone size: .
V gene: TRBV7-3

CDR3 protein: CASRSLAGILETQYF
CDR3 DNA: TGCGCCAGCAGGTCACTAGCGGGAATCCTGGAGACCCAGTACTTC
J gene: TRBJ2-5
D gene: TRBD2
clone size: .
V gene: TRBV5-1

CDR3 protein: CATGQGTDTQYF
CDR3 DNA: TGTGCCACCGGACAGGGCACAGATACGCAGTATTTT
J gene: TRBJ2-3
D gene: TRBD1
clone size: .
V gene: TRBV10-3

CDR3 protein: CASSYTSGGSYEQYF
CDR3 DNA: TGTGCCAGCAGCTACACTAGCGGGGGATCCTACGAGCAGTACTTC
J gene: TRBJ2-7
D gene: TRBD2
clone size: .
V gene: TRBV7-2

CDR3 protein: CATKRGPISYEQYF
CDR3 DNA: TGTGCCACAAAAAGGGGGCCGATCTCCTACGAGCAGTACTTC
J gene: TRBJ2-7
D gene: TRBD1
clone size: .
V gene: TRBV19

CDR3 protein: CASSQVGGLAGVYEQYF
CDR3 DNA: TGTGCCAGCAGCCAAGTGGGGGGACTAGCGGGAGTCTACGAGCAGTACTTC
J gene: TRBJ2-7
D gene: TRBD2
clone size: .
V gene: TRBV14

CDR3 protein: CASRDRGYEQYF
CDR3 DNA: TGTGCCAGCAGGGACAGGGGCTACGAGCAGTACTTC
J gene: TRBJ2-7
D gene: TRBD1
clone size: once
V gene: TRBV6-1

CDR3 protein: CASSPRQGTLEQYF
CDR3 DNA: TGTGCCAGCAGCCCTAGACAGGGGACTCTCGAGCAGTACTTC
J gene: TRBJ2-7
D gene: TRBD1
clone size: .
V gene: TRBV13

CDR3 protein: CASSQDAYGSNQPQHF
CDR3 DNA: TGCGCCAGCAGCCAAGATGCCTACGGGAGCAATCAGCCCCAGCATTTT
J gene: TRBJ1-5
D gene: .
clone size: once
V gene: TRBV4-3

CDR3 protein: CASSPEETQYF
CDR3 DNA: TGTGCCAGCAGTCCGGAAGAGACCCAGTACTTC
J gene: TRBJ2-5
D gene: .
clone size: .
V gene: TRBV2

CDR3 protein: CASSLPRLRDRLAYEQYF
CDR3 DNA: TGTGCCAGCAGCTTACCTCGTCTCCGGGACAGGCTAGCCTACGAGCAGTACTTC
J gene: TRBJ2-7
D gene: TRBD1
clone size: once
V gene: TRBV7-8

CDR3 protein: CSVSVSSYEQYF
CDR3 DNA: TGCAGCGTTTCCGTGAGCTCCTACGAGCAGTACTTC
J gene: TRBJ2-7
D gene: .
clone size: once
V gene: TRBV29-1

CDR3 protein: CASSSQGADGRANEQFF
CDR3 DNA: TGCGCCAGCAGCTCGCAGGGGGCAGACGGGCGAGCCAATGAGCAGTTCTTC
J gene: TRBJ2-1
D gene: TRBD1
clone size: .
V gene: TRBV5-1

CDR3 protein: CASSPTGTRGRAEQFF
CDR3 DNA: TGTGCCAGCTCACCTACCGGGACTAGGGGGCGGGCTGAGCAGTTCTTC
J gene: TRBJ2-1
D gene: .
clone size: .
V gene: TRBV18

CDR3 protein: CASSSFGGAYYNEQFF
CDR3 DNA: TGTGCCAGCAGCTCCTTCGGGGGAGCATACTACAATGAGCAGTTCTTC
J gene: TRBJ2-1
D gene: .
clone size: once
V gene: TRBV7-3

CDR3 protein: CSALGDEQFF
CDR3 DNA: TGCAGTGCTCTAGGGGATGAGCAGTTCTTC
J gene: TRBJ2-1
D gene: .
clone size: .
V gene: TRBV20-1

CDR3 protein: CASSFQTGTAYTYEQCF
CDR3 DNA: TGTGCCAGCAGCTTCCAAACCGGGACAGCCTATACCTACGAGCAGTGCTTC
J gene: TRBJ2-7
D gene: TRBD1
clone size: once
V gene: TRBV5-4

CDR3 protein: CASGQTVYEQYF
CDR3 DNA: TGTGCCAGCGGACAGACCGTATACGAGCAGTACTTC
J gene: TRBJ2-7
D gene: .
clone size: .
V gene: TRBV28

CDR3 protein: CASSIGLAGETQYF
CDR3 DNA: TGTGCCAGTAGTATCGGTCTAGCGGGAGAGACCCAGTACTTC
J gene: TRBJ2-5
D gene: TRBD2
clone size: .
V gene: TRBV19

CDR3 protein: CASSKGQGVYEQYF
CDR3 DNA: TGTGCCAGTAGTAAGGGACAGGGGGTTTACGAGCAGTACTTC
J gene: TRBJ2-7
D gene: TRBD1
clone size: .
V gene: TRBV19

CDR3 protein: CASSGGSNEKLFF
CDR3 DNA: TGTGCCAGCAGTGGGGGCAGTAATGAAAAACTGTTTTTT
J gene: TRBJ1-4
D gene: .
clone size: .
V gene: TRBV9

CDR3 protein: CATSRDRVNEQFF
CDR3 DNA: TGTGCCACCAGCAGAGACAGGGTCAATGAGCAGTTCTTC
J gene: TRBJ2-1
D gene: .
clone size: .
V gene: TRBV15

CDR3 protein: CASSWGLAGASNTGELFF
CDR3 DNA: TGCGCCAGCAGCTGGGGACTAGCGGGAGCTTCGAACACCGGGGAGCTGTTTTTT
J gene: TRBJ2-2
D gene: TRBD2
clone size: .
V gene: TRBV5-1

CDR3 protein: CASSLQGGQPQHF
CDR3 DNA: TGTGCCAGCAGTCTTCAGGGGGGCCAGCCCCAGCATTTT
J gene: TRBJ1-5
D gene: TRBD1
clone size: .
V gene: TRBV27

CDR3 protein: CASSLLGGNEQFF
CDR3 DNA: TGTGCCAGCAGCCTACTCGGGGGCAATGAGCAGTTCTTC
J gene: TRBJ2-1
D gene: .
clone size: .
V gene: TRBV6-5

CDR3 protein: CASSETGTLRLYEQYF
CDR3 DNA: TGTGCCAGCAGCGAGACCGGGACTCTACGGCTTTACGAGCAGTACTTC
J gene: TRBJ2-7
D gene: .
clone size: .
V gene: TRBV28

CDR3 protein: CASSLPGLASTDTQYF
CDR3 DNA: TGTGCCAGCAGCCTCCCGGGACTAGCGAGCACAGATACGCAGTATTTT
J gene: TRBJ2-3
D gene: TRBD2
clone size: .
V gene: TRBV7-9

CDR3 protein: CASSLDRGSEKLFF
CDR3 DNA: TGTGCCAGCAGCTTAGACAGGGGAAGTGAAAAACTGTTTTTT
J gene: TRBJ1-4
D gene: TRBD1
clone size: .
V gene: TRBV6-5

CDR3 protein: CASSPDRVDYGYTF
CDR3 DNA: TGTGCCAGCAGTCCGGACAGGGTCGATTATGGCTACACCTTC
J gene: TRBJ1-2
D gene: TRBD1
clone size: .
V gene: TRBV6-6

CDR3 protein: CASSQLAVSSYNEQFF
CDR3 DNA: TGTGCCAGCAGCCAACTAGCGGTTAGCTCCTACAATGAGCAGTTCTTC
J gene: TRBJ2-1
D gene: TRBD2
clone size: .
V gene: TRBV27

CDR3 protein: CASSLVIVETQYF
CDR3 DNA: TGTGCCAGCAGCTTAGTGATAGTGGAGACCCAGTACTTC
J gene: TRBJ2-5
D gene: .
clone size: .
V gene: TRBV11-3

CDR3 protein: CASSFQVNTEAFF
CDR3 DNA: TGTGCCAGCAGCTTCCAGGTGAACACTGAAGCTTTCTTT
J gene: TRBJ1-1
D gene: .
clone size: .
V gene: TRBV7-6